This T cell receptor beta chain was profiled in a study of blood T cell repertoires in COVID-19. For the study at large: Samples of COVID-19 (acute and convalescent) were obtained from the United States, Italy and Spain.

In the original processing: Estimation of nucleated cell counts was performed using reference gene primer amplification. This table comes from immunoSEQ multiplex PCR, and its TCRdb copy is limited to in-frame clones, with some not included. The V and J calls and the clone size are those of that table, but D and trimming were determined from the DNA. The table records about 190,000 clones, more than 75% of them present only once. The V end was cut by 4 bases, the J end by 11 bases, with 18 bases between. The CDR3 is 13 amino acids. Germline V gene sequence: CDR1 SGDLS, CDR2 YYNGEE. Material: peripheral blood. The V and J genes are TRBV9 and TRBJ1-1, with unresolved D. The source of this sequence is a man aged 35 to 55 with active or convalescent COVID-19. The CDR3 spells CASSSDGVGEAFF. CDR3 DNA sequence: TGTGCCAGCAGCTCCGACGGGGTCGGGGAGGCTTTCTTT.